These T cell receptor beta chains were read from a single sample in a study of blood T cell repertoires in COVID-19. Here immunoSEQ multiplex PCR was the method, and the copy in TCRdb shows in-frame clones only, minus some. The sample consists of roughly 100,000 clones, more than 75% of them appearing once. The material sequenced was peripheral blood. The receptors were sampled from a woman aged 25 to 45 with acute or convalescent COVID-19. CDR3s include the opening cysteine and the closing phenylalanine or tryptophan. A D gene is named only where the DNA matches it firmly. The size of a clone is reported for some rows only, either as once, few or many, or as a class for expanded clones.

CDR3aa | CDR3nt | v_gene | abundance | d_gene | j_gene
CASSPPQGGYNIQYF | TGTGCCAGCTCACCCCCACAGGGTGGCTACAACATTCAGTACTTC | TRBV18 | - | - | TRBJ2-4
CATSRGPAYEQYF | TGTGCCACCTCCAGAGGCCCTGCCTACGAGCAGTACTTC | TRBV6-5 | few | - | TRBJ2-7
CASTQSGGNEQFF | TGTGCCAGCACCCAGTCAGGGGGCAATGAGCAGTTCTTC | TRBV27 | - | TRBD1 | TRBJ2-1
CAWSAGQYTEAFF | TGTGCCTGGAGTGCCGGACAGTACACTGAAGCTTTCTTT | TRBV30 | few | - | TRBJ1-1
CASSWRGGPYNEQFF | TGTGCCAGCAGCTGGCGCGGGGGGCCCTACAATGAGCAGTTCTTC | TRBV11-3 | - | TRBD2 | TRBJ2-1
CASSVGQGFSNQPQHF | TGTGCCAGCAGTGTTGGACAGGGGTTCAGCAATCAGCCCCAGCATTTT | TRBV6-1 | - | TRBD1 | TRBJ1-5
CASLGQGASEAFF | TGTGCCAGCTTGGGGCAGGGGGCCTCTGAAGCTTTCTTT | TRBV19 | - | TRBD1 | TRBJ1-1
CASSPPGGPQHF | TGTGCCAGCTCGCCCCCAGGTGGGCCCCAGCATTTT | TRBV18 | - | - | TRBJ1-5
CASSAKSSTDTQYF | TGTGCCAGCAGCGCGAAGTCTAGCACAGATACGCAGTATTTT | TRBV7-8 | - | - | TRBJ2-3
CAISVSDSTAGYEQYF | TGTGCCATCAGTGTTTCGGACTCTACGGCCGGGTACGAGCAGTACTTC | TRBV10-3 | - | - | TRBJ2-7
CASRRTEPYEQYF | TGTGCCAGCAGACGGACAGAGCCCTACGAGCAGTACTTC | TRBV2 | - | - | TRBJ2-7
CASGTGQAYNSPLHF | TGTGCTAGTGGCACCGGCCAGGCGTATAATTCACCCCTCCACTTT | TRBV12-5 | - | - | TRBJ1-6
CASSQDRNRGDRYYEQYF | TGCGCCAGCAGCCAAGATCGAAATAGAGGAGACAGGTACTACGAGCAGTACTTC | TRBV4-1 | - | - | TRBJ2-7